Given below is one T cell receptor (beta chain) in context. What it binds is not known. The method was immunoSEQ multiplex PCR; TCRdb's version includes in-frame clones alone and lacks a portion of them. Among some 84,000 clones, approximately 90% were seen once, and the ten largest hold approximately 2%. This entry comes from a study of cytomegalovirus exposure and HLA in healthy donors. V was shortened by 4 bases and J by 0 bases, with 10 bases between the two germline ends. Germline V gives CDR1 SEHNR, CDR2 FQNEAQ (reference sequence). The CDR3 totals 15 residues. Study conclusions and caveats: It was reportedly the case that the classifier diagnosed cytomegalovirus status with high specificity and sensitivity.

This TCR was recovered from a man under 40 in good health and CMV-seronegative. This chain connects TRBV7-9 to TRBJ2-1, with D uncertain. What was sequenced was PBMCs. CDR3 nucleotides: TGTGCCAGCAGCTCATCTAAAGACTCCTACAATGAGCAGTTCTTC. Translated: CASSSSKDSYNEQFF.